Included here is one T cell receptor beta chain sequence, with context. The sample belongs to a study of shared T cell receptors in the human thymus. Assay: immunoSEQ multiplex PCR; the TCRdb copy retains only in-frame clones and omits some. Counted here are about 660,000 clones, approximately 87% occurring once; the ten biggest clones make up about 0.01%. The CDR3 consists of 15 residues. J lost 0 bases, V lost 4 bases, and 6 bases had no gene match. These data were also reused for a study on human thymus T cells. As that report states: Resections obtained during corrective heart surgery supplied the thymus tissue.

J is TRBJ1-1 and V is TRBV5-7; 7 bases line up with TRBD1. TRBV5-7 is flagged as an ORF with uncertain function. The receptor comes from a boy younger than two with a congenital heart defect. The sequencing input was thymocytes. The CDR3 sequence is CASSVEGGLNTEAFF. The DNA of the CDR3 is TGTGCCAGCAGCGTTGAAGGGGGCCTGAACACTGAAGCTTTCTTT.